The 5 T cell receptor beta chains reported below all come from one sample, sequenced in a study of PD-1 blockade in classical Hodgkin lymphoma. Indicated time point: newly diagnosed, previously untreated cHL patient sample. Generated by immunoSEQ multiplex PCR, the TCRdb table keeps only in-frame clones and is missing some. The sample lists about 17,000 clones, approximately 92% occurring once. The specimen was peripheral blood mononuclear cells (PBMCs). Receptors were obtained from a human donor with classical Hodgkin lymphoma.

The J gene is TRBJ2-7, the V gene TRBV10-3; D might be TRBD1 or TRBD2, each matching 5 bases. Trimming left V 10 bases short and J 8 bases short, with 21 bases between. Germline assignment: CDR1 ENHRY and CDR2 SYGVKD. The CDR3 loop spans 13 amino acids. The CDR3 DNA reads as TGTGCCACCGTCCCCGGGACCCAGGACAAGCAGTACTTC. It is translated as CATVPGTQDKQYF.

The chain combines TRBV5-1 with TRBJ2-1, with 11 positions matching TRBD2. The V gene's germline CDR1 is SGHRS and CDR2 YFSETQ. The CDR3 is 17 amino acids. The trim removed 2 bases at V and 4 bases at J, leaving 8 bases unmatched. Here the CDR3 DNA reads TGCGCCAGCAGCTTCCCGACTAGCGGGGCGAGTTACAATGAGCAGTTCTTC. This sequence encodes CASSFPTSGASYNEQFF.

The chain recombines TRBV7-8 with TRBJ1-5, with no clear D. V dropped 5 bases and J dropped 3 bases, with 14 bases sitting between them. The germline V gene encodes CDR1 SGHVS and CDR2 FQNEAQ. The CDR3 spans 15 residues. CDR3 region: CASSAGRQVNQPQHF. In nucleotides, the CDR3 is TGTGCCAGCAGCGCCGGTCGGCAGGTCAATCAGCCCCAGCATTTT.

The chain combines TRBV6-5 with TRBJ1-2; the D is unclear. Trimming took off 2 bases at V and 4 bases at J, with 17 bases between the two ends. This CDR3 region has 16 residues. Germline V gene sequence: CDR1 MNHEY, CDR2 SVGAGI. The CDR3: CASSYDSGGLVYGYTF. CDR3 nucleotides: TGTGCCAGCAGTTACGATTCAGGCGGATTAGTCTATGGCTACACCTTC.

This chain links TRBV30 with TRBJ1-2; D gene uncertain. This CDR3 region has 11 residues. V was pared by 0 bases and J by 10 bases, with 9 bases between. Germline V CDR1 and CDR2: GTSNPN, SVGIG (reference sequence). For the CDR3, the DNA is TGTGCCTGGAGTGTAAGAGGTACCTACACCTTC. Its translation: CAWSVRGTYTF.